This T cell receptor (beta chain) was captured by sequencing in a study of blood T cell repertoires in COVID-19. Study-wide background: Spain, Italy and the United States supplied samples that represented acute and convalescent COVID-19. PBMCs, B-cell-depleted T cells, or T cells provided the cDNA or gDNA that made up the material.

CDR1 and CDR2 (germline): SGHNT, YYREEE (reference sequence). V shed 4 bases and J shed 5 bases, with 13 bases lying between them. The CDR3 is made up of 14 amino acids. Source study methods: Counts of nucleated cells, estimated from reference gene primer amplification, were obtained. TCRdb's copy holds only in-frame clones and misses some; the assay was immunoSEQ multiplex PCR. That table gives V, J and clone size, and the DNA gave D and trimming. In the table there are 300,000 to 400,000 clones, 90% of which are singletons. Patients of the Seattle cohort, enrolled during active infection, were followed longitudinally.

The chain couples TRBV5-4 to TRBJ1-5, with unresolved D. This TCR derives from a woman under 40 with COVID-19, enrolled during active disease. The specimen sequenced was peripheral blood. CDR3 sequence reads: CASSPDPGDQPQHF. CDR3 coding DNA: TGTGCCAGCAGCCCCGACCCCGGGGATCAGCCCCAGCATTTT.